The next 5 T cell receptor beta chains were all read from a single sample in a study of technical replicates of blood from a handful of donors. Only in-frame clones appear in the TCRdb table, and some are missing; sequencing was by immunoSEQ multiplex PCR. The data show about 100,000 clones, around 95% seen once. Sequenced: T cells isolated from PBMCs. Every receptor here comes from a human donor in good health.

The chain couples TRBV27 to TRBJ2-7, with 9 bases lining up with TRBD2. Per germline, CDR1 MNHEY and CDR2 SMNVEV (reference sequence). The J segment lost 2 bases and the V segment lost 5 bases, leaving 4 bases of the junction unmatched. The CDR3 has 14 amino acids. The CDR3 region is CASSRLAAAYEQYF. CDR3 in DNA: TGTGCCAGCAGTAGACTAGCGGCCGCCTACGAGCAGTACTTC.

J is TRBJ2-7 and V is TRBV7-2, with 7 bases aligning to TRBD2. The CDR3 runs 14 residues. In germline, CDR1 is SGHTA, CDR2 FQGNSA. The J segment lost 3 bases and the V segment lost 3 bases, leaving 5 bases of the junction unmatched. The CDR3 DNA reads TGTGCCAGCAGCTTTAGCGGGCAATACTACGAGCAGTACTTC. Protein product: CASSFSGQYYEQYF.

V usage is TRBV25-1 and J usage is TRBJ1-2, with 9 bases identical to TRBD1. V lost 5 bases to trimming and J lost 8 bases; unmatched junction nucleotides: 9. The CDR3 sequence is 14 residues long. Germline V gene lookup returns CDR1 MGHDK and CDR2 SYGVNS. The CDR3 spells CASSRIQGASGYTF. CDR3 DNA sequence: TGTGCCAGCAGTCGGATACAGGGGGCTAGCGGCTACACCTTC.

A few counts support this clone. The rearrangement uses TRBV7-2 and TRBJ1-1; the D gene is possibly TRBD1 (6 bases). The V gene's germline CDR1 is SGHTA and CDR2 FQGNSA. Trimming removed 2 bases from V and 6 bases from J, with 7 bases in between. The CDR3 sequence is 12 residues long. CDR3 in amino acids: CASSLKGAEAFF. In DNA, the CDR3 is TGTGCCAGCAGCTTAAAGGGGGCTGAAGCTTTCTTT.

The CDR3 DNA is TGTGCCAGCAGCCCCCGGGAGGGGGCACTTGAAAAACTGTTTTTT. Its protein product is CASSPREGALEKLFF. V gene TRBV7-7 combines with J gene TRBJ1-4; the match to TRBD1 covers 7 bases. The germline gives CDR1 SSHAT, CDR2 FNYEAQ (reference sequence). V shed 5 bases, J shed 7 bases, and the junction held 10 bases outside the gene matches. CDR3 length: 15 amino acids.